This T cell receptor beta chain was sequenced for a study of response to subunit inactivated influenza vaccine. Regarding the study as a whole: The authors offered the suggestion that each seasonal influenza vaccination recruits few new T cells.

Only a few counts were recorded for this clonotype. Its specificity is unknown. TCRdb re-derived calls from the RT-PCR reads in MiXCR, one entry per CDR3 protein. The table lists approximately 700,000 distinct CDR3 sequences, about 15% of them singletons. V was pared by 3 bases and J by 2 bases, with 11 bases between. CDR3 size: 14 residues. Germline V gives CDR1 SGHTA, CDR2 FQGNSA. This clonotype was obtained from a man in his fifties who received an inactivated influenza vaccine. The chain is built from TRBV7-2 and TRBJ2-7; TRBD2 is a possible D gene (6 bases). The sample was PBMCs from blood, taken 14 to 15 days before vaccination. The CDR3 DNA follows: TGTGCCAGCAGCTTCGGAGGGCTTCCCTACGAGCAGTACTTC. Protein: CASSFGGLPYEQYF. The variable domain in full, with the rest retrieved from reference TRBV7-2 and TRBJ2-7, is GAGVSQSPSNKVTEKGKDVELRCDPISGHTALYWYRQSLGQGLEFLIYFQGNSAPDKSGLPSDRFSAERTGGSVSTLTIQRTQQEDSAVYLCASSFGGLPYEQYFGPGTRLTVT.